The 2 T cell receptor beta chains presented below share a single source sample, sequenced in a study of T cell repertoires in cytomegalovirus infection (dated by TCRdb to about 2019). The treatment or condition label, read with the paper, signifies: in vitro stimulation with specific CMV peptide epitopes to enrich CMV-specific T cells. These receptors' antigens are unknown. TCRdb shows the sequencer as Illumina HiSeq 1500. Using fastp at Q25 and MiXCR, TCRdb reprocessed the public reads and kept productive beta chains. Every CDR3 protein is listed once, alongside the most common genes and DNA of its rows. The sample table shows roughly 280,000 distinct CDR3 sequences, and 20% to 25% are seen once. The ten top clones hold about 21% of the sample. The starting material was cultured PBMCs, obtained from culture after CMV antigen stimulation. The receptors were sampled from a human donor in good health (CMV status not recorded). Some clones in this sample may be carry-over from other donors' samples.

A word on this clonotype: The junction departs from the called germline gene at one end, perhaps through a read error. The rearrangement links TRBV13 to TRBJ2-1; TRBD1 is a possible D gene (5 bases). CDR3 length: 11 residues. In germline, CDR1 is PRHDT, CDR2 FYEKMQ (reference sequence). CDR3 sequence (DNA): TGTGCCAGCAGCTTGGCCGACAGCACGGTCTTC. Protein: CASSLADSTVF.

The chain is built from TRBV12-3 or TRBV12-4 and TRBJ2-3, with TRBD2 identical over 8 bases. The CDR3 runs 15 residues. Trimming removed 6 bases from V and 0 bases from J; junction bases left unmatched: 5. CDR3 sequence (DNA): TGTGCCAGCAGCCCCGGGACTAGAAGCACAGATACGCAGTATTTT. This translates into CASSPGTRSTDTQYF.